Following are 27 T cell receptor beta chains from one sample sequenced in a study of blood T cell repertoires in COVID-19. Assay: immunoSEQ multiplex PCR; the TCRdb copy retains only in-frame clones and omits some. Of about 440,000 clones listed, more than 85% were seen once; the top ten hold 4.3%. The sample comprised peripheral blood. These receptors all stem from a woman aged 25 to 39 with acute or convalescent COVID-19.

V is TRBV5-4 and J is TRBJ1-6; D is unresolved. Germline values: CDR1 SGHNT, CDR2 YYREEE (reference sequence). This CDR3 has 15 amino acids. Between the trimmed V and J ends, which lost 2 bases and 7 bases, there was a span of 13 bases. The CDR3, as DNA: TGTGCCAGCAGCTTTAATCTCAACCAGAATTCACCCCTCCACTTT. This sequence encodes CASSFNLNQNSPLHF.

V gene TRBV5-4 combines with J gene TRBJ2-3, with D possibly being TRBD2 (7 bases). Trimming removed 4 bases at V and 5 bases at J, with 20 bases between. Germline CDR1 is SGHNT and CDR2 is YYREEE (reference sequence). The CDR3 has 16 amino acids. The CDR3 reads CASSPGGGGQEDTQYF. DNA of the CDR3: TGTGCCAGCAGCCCCGGAGGGGGGGGCCAGGAAGATACGCAGTATTTT.

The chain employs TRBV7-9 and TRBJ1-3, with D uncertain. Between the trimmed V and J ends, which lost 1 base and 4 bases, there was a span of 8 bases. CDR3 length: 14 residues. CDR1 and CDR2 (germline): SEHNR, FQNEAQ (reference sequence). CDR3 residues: CASSLDSFGNTIYF. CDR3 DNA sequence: TGTGCCAGCAGCTTAGATAGTTTCGGAAACACCATATATTTT.

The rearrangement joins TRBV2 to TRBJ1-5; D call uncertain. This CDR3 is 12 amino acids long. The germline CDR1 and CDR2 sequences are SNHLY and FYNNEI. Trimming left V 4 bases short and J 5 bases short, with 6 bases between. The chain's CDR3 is CASSGGHQPQHF. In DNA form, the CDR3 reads TGTGCCAGCAGTGGTGGGCATCAGCCCCAGCATTTT.

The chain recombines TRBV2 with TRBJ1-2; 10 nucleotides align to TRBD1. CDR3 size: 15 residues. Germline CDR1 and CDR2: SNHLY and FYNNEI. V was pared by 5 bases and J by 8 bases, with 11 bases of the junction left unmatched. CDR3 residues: CASSFSSGQGGGYTF. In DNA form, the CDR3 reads TGTGCCAGCAGTTTCTCTTCTGGACAGGGGGGAGGCTACACCTTC. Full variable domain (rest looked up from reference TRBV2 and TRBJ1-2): EPEVTQTPSHQVTQMGQEVILRCVPISNHLYFYWYRQILGQKVEFLVSFYNNEISEKSEIFDDQFSVERPDGSNFTLKIRSTKLEDSAMYFCASSFSSGQGGGYTFGSGTRLTVV.

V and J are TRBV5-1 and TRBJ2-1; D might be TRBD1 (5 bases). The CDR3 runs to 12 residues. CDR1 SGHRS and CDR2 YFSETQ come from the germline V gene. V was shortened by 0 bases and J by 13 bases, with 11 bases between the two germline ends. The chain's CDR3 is CASSLDQGNQFF. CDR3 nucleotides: TGCGCCAGCAGCTTGGATCAGGGAAATCAGTTCTTC.

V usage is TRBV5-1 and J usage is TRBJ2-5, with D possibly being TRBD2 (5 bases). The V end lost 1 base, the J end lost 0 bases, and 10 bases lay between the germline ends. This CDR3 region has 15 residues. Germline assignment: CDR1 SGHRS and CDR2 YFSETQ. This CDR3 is CASSLYTGYQETQYF. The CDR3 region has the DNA TGCGCCAGCAGCTTGTATACGGGGTACCAAGAGACCCAGTACTTC. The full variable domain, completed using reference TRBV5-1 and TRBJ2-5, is KAGVTQTPRYLIKTRGQQVTLSCSPISGHRSVSWYQQTPGQGLQFLFEYFSETQRNKGNFPGRFSGRQFSNSRSEMNVSTLELGDSALYLCASSLYTGYQETQYFGPGTRLLVL.

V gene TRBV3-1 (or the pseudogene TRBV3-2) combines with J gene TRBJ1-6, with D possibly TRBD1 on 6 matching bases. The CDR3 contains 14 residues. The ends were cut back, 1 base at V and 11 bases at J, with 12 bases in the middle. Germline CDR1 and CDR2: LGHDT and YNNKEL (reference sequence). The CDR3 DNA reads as TGTGCCAGCAGCCAAGTGAATCAGGGGACACCCCTCCACTTT. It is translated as CASSQVNQGTPLHF.

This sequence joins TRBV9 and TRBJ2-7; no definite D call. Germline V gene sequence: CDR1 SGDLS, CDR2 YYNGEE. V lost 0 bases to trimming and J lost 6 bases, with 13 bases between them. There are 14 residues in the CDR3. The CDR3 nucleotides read TGTGCCAGCAGCGTAGGACCGGAGCTGGCCGAGCAGTACTTC. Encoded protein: CASSVGPELAEQYF.

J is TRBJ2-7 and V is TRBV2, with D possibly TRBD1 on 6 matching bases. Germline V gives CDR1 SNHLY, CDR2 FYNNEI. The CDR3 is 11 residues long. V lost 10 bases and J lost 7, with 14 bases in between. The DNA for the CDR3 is TGTGCCACCATGAAACAGGGAGAGCAGTACTTC. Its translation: CATMKQGEQYF. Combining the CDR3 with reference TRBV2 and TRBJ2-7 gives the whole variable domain EPEVTQTPSHQVTQMGQEVILRCVPISNHLYFYWYRQILGQKVEFLVSFYNNEISEKSEIFDDQFSVERPDGSNFTLKIRSTKLEDSAMYFCATMKQGEQYFGPGTRLTVT.

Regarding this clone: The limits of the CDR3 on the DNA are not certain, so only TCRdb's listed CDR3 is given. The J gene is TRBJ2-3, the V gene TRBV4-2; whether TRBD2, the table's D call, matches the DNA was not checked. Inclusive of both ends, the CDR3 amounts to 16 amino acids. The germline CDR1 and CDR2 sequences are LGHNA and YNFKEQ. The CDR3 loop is CASSQTGGFLADTQYF.

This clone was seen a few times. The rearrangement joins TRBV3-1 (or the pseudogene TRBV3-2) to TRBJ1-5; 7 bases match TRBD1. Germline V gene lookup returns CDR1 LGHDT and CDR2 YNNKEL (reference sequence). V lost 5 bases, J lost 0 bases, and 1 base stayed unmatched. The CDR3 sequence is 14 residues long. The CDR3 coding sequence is TGTGCCAGCAGCAACAGGGGTAGCAATCAGCCCCAGCATTTT. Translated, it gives CASSNRGSNQPQHF.

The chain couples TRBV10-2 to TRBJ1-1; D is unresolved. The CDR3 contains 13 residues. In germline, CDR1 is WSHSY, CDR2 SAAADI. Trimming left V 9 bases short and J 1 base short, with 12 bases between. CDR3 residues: CARHQAPNTEAFF. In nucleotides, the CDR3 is TGCGCCAGACACCAGGCCCCGAACACTGAAGCTTTCTTT.

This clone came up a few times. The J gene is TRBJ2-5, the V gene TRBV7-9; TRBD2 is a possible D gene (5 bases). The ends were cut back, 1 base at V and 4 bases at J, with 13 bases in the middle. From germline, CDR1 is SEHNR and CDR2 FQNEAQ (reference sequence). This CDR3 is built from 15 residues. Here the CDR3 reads CASSLGRLASETQYF. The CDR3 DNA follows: TGTGCCAGCAGCTTAGGGCGCCTAGCCTCAGAGACCCAGTACTTC.

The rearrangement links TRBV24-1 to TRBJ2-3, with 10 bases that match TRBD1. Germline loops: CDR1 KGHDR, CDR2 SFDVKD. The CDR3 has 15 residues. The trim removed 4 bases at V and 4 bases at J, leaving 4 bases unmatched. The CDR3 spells CATSEAGQGADTQYF. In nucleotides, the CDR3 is TGTGCCACCAGTGAGGCCGGACAGGGGGCAGATACGCAGTATTTT.

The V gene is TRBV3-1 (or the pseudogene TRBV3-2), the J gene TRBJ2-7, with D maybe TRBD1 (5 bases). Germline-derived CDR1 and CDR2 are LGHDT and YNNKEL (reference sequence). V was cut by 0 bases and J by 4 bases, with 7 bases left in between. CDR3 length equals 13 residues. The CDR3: CASSQEGRYEQYF. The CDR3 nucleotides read TGTGCCAGCAGCCAAGAGGGGCGTTACGAGCAGTACTTC.

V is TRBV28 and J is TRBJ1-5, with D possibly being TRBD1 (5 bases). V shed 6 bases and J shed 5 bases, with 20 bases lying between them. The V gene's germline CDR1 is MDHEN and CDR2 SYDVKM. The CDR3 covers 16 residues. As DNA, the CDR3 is TGTGCCAGCAGGGGACGAGGGGCGGGGGTTTATCAGCCCCAGCATTTT. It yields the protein CASRGRGAGVYQPQHF.

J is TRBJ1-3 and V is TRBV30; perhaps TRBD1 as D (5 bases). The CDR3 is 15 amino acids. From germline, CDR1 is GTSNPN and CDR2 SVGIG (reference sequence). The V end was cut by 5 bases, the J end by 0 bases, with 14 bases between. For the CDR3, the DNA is TGTGCCTGGCGCCAAGGGGTCTCCTCTGGAAACACCATATATTTT. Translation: CAWRQGVSSGNTIYF.

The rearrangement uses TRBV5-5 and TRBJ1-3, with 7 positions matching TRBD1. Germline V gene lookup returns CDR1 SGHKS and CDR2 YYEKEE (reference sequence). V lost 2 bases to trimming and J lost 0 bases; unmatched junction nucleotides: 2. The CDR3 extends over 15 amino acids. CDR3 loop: CASSFGDSSGNTIYF. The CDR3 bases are TGTGCCAGCAGCTTCGGGGACAGCTCTGGAAACACCATATATTTT.

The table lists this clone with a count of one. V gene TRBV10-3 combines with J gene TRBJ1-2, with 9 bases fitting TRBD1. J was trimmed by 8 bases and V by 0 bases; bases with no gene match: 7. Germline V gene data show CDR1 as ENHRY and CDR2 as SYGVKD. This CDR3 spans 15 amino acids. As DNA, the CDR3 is TGTGCCATCAGTGAGTCAGGACAGGGGATCGGCGGCTACACCTTC. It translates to CAISESGQGIGGYTF.

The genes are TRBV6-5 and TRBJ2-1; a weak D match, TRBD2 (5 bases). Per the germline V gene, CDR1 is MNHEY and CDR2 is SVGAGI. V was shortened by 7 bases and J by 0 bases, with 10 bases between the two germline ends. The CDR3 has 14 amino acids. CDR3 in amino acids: CASMEVPSYNEQFF. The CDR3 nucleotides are TGTGCCAGCATGGAGGTCCCCTCCTACAATGAGCAGTTCTTC.

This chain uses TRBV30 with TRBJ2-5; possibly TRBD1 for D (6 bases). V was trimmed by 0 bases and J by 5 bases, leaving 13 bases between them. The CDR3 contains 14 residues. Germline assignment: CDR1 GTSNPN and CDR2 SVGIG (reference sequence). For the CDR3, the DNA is TGTGCCTGGAGTGTAGAATGGACAGCGGAGACCCAGTACTTC. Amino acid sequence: CAWSVEWTAETQYF.

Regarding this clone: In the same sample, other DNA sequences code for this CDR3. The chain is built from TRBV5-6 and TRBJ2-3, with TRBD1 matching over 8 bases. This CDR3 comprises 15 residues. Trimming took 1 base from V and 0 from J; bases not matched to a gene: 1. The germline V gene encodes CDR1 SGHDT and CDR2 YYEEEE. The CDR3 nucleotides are TGTGCCAGCAGCTTGACAGGGGGTAGCACAGATACGCAGTATTTT. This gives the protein CASSLTGGSTDTQYF. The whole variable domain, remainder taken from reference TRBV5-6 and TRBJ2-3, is DAGVTQSPTHLIKTRGQQVTLRCSPKSGHDTVSWYQQALGQGPQFIFQYYEEEERQRGNFPDRFSGHQFPNYSSELNVNALLLGDSALYLCASSLTGGSTDTQYFGPGTRLTVL.

The CDR3 sequence is CASSPRQGSGDEQFF. The DNA of the CDR3 is TGTGCCAGCTCACCCCGGCAGGGCAGTGGAGATGAGCAGTTCTTC. The chain uses TRBV18 and TRBJ2-1; possibly TRBD1 for D (5 bases). V shed 3 bases and J shed 8 bases, with 17 bases lying between them. In germline, CDR1 is KGHSH, CDR2 LQKENI. CDR3 size: 15 residues.

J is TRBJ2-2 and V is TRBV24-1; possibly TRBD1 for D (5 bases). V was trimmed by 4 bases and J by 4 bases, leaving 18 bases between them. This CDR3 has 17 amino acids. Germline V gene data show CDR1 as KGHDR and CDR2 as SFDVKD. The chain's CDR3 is CATSEAGRVRGTGELFF. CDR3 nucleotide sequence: TGTGCCACCAGTGAGGCAGGCAGGGTGCGTGGCACCGGGGAGCTGTTTTTT.

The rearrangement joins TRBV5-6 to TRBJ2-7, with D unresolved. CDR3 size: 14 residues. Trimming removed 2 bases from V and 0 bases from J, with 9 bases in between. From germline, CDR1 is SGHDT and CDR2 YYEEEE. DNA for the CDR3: TGTGCCAGCAGCTTTGTCGTGCGCTCCTACGAGCAGTACTTC. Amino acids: CASSFVVRSYEQYF.

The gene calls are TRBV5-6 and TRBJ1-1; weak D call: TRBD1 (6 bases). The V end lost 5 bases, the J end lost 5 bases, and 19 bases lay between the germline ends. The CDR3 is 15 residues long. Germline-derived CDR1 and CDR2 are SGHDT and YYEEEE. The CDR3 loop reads CASRVLSTGRTEAFF. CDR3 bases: TGTGCCAGCAGGGTCTTATCGACAGGAAGAACTGAAGCTTTCTTT.